This T cell receptor (beta chain) was identified during a study of beta chain features in type 1 diabetes. Study-wide results and caveats: The question of HLA type influencing TCRB rearrangement was one that remained unresolved here.

TCRB transcripts that were expressed got sequenced, as all of the isolated RNA had been reverse transcribed. Some clones are missing from TCRdb's copy, which holds only in-frame ones; the method was immunoSEQ multiplex PCR. This table has more than 300,000 clones, over 13% appearing once. This clone was seen a few times. The target antigen is unknown. The clonotype originates from a woman under 30 in good health. Sample: naive CD4+ T cells from blood.

CDR3 protein: CASSKAGAWENTGELFF. The CDR3 DNA is TGCGCCAGCAGCAAAGCAGGGGCGTGGGAAAACACCGGGGAGCTGTTTTTT. The genes are TRBV5-1 and TRBJ2-2; D is possibly TRBD1 (6 bases). V shed 4 bases and J shed 2 bases, with 18 bases lying between them. The CDR3 is 17 amino acids. CDR1 and CDR2 (germline): SGHRS, YFSETQ.